This entry is about one T cell receptor beta chain. The antigen is unknown. Germline values: CDR1 MGHRA, CDR2 YSYEKL. Trimming at V came to 7 bases and at J to 8 bases, leaving 14 bases not matched to a gene. The CDR3 spans 16 residues. This sample was taken from a study of shared clonotypes between healthy human individuals. About the study: Contributing individuals were two females and a few males aged 18 to 49.

Profiling relied on immunoSEQ multiplex PCR, and the TCRdb table lists in-frame clones only, not all of them. The sample consists of about 2 million clones, roughly 94% of them appearing once. General study points: It was anticipated that sequencing depth would influence how many clonotypes donors shared. What rarefaction showed was incomplete sorted-subset sequencing despite large depth. All-four-donor shared clonotypes had higher generation probabilities than non-shared clonotypes did.

Sequencing was done on a sample of naive CD4+ T cells sorted from blood. Subset meaning: CD45RA+ positively selected. The J gene is TRBJ1-4, the V gene TRBV4-1; 9 bases agree with TRBD1. The sequence derives from a man aged 18 to 29 in good health. CDR3 protein: CASNPLAGTGFEKLFF. CDR3 DNA: TGCGCCAGCAACCCCTTGGCAGGGACAGGGTTCGAAAAACTGTTTTTT.